These 30 T cell receptor beta chains came from one sample sequenced in a study of CD8 T cells in Susac syndrome. Roughly 0.45 to 1 ug RNA was reverse transcribed with random hexamers. MiXCR, run by TCRdb on the immunoSEQ multiplex PCR reads, gives a single entry per CDR3 protein. The sample lists 150,000 to 200,000 distinct CDR3 sequences; approximately 94% were seen once. Sequencing was carried out using CD4+ T cells from PBMCs. The receptors here all came from a human donor with multiple sclerosis.

V gene TRBV27 combines with J gene TRBJ1-5, with D possibly matching TRBD1 (5 bases). This CDR3 spans 16 amino acids. Germline CDR1 and CDR2: MNHEY and SMNVEV (reference sequence). V lost 5 bases to trimming and J lost 0 bases, with 14 bases between them. CDR3 in amino acids: CASSPRTTYSNQPQHF. For the CDR3, the DNA is TGTGCCAGCAGTCCCCGGACAACCTATAGCAATCAGCCCCAGCATTTT.

Here the CDR3 reads CATKIYSTDTQYF. For the CDR3, the DNA is TGTGCCACCAAAATCTATAGCACAGATACGCAGTATTTT. This chain joins TRBV12-3 or TRBV12-4 and TRBJ2-3; D not certain. CDR3 length: 13 residues. Trimming took off 10 bases at V and 0 bases at J, with 11 bases between the two ends.

This CDR3 is CASSYQDRTDTQYF. The CDR3 DNA is TGTGCCAGCAGTTACCAGGACCGCACAGATACGCAGTATTTT. The chain carries TRBV6-6 and TRBJ2-3; D not resolved. CDR1 and CDR2 from the germline V gene are MNHNY and SVGAGI (reference sequence). The CDR3 is made up of 14 amino acids. Deletions cut 2 bases from V and 1 base from J, with 7 bases between.

V usage is TRBV6-5 and J usage is TRBJ2-1, with 9 bases identical to TRBD2. With V trimmed by 5 bases and J by 9 bases, 8 bases remained unmatched. The CDR3 has 14 residues. Looked up from germline, CDR1 is MNHEY and CDR2 is SVGAGI. CDR3 sequence: CASSLIAGVGEQFF. In nucleotides, the CDR3 is TGTGCCAGCAGTCTTATAGCGGGGGTTGGTGAGCAGTTCTTC.

The rearrangement uses TRBV12-5 and TRBJ2-3, with D possibly TRBD2 on 6 matching bases. The CDR3 spans 14 residues. Germline V gene lookup returns CDR1 LGHNT and CDR2 FRNRAP. Trimming shortened V by 8 bases and J by 2 bases, and 14 bases separated the two germline ends. The CDR3 DNA reads as TGTGCTAGTAAGGTCGGGGGATACACAGATACGCAGTATTTT. Translation gives CASKVGGYTDTQYF.

CDR3 amino acids: CSARVGTANYGYTF. The CDR3 DNA follows: TGCAGTGCTAGAGTCGGGACAGCAAACTATGGCTACACCTTC. This sequence joins TRBV20-1 and TRBJ1-2, with 7 bases matching TRBD1. This CDR3 region has 14 residues. Germline V lookup: CDR1 DFQATT, CDR2 SNEGSKA (reference sequence). Unmatched junction bases numbered 4, after V lost 1 base and J lost 2 bases.

This chain links TRBV30 with TRBJ1-2; D gene unclear. Trimming removed 0 bases from V and 4 bases from J, with 12 bases in between. CDR1 is GTSNPN and CDR2 is SVGIG in the germline V gene (reference sequence). The CDR3 contains 14 residues. CDR3 protein: CAWSVLGRRYGYTF. CDR3 coding DNA: TGTGCCTGGAGTGTTCTGGGTCGGCGCTATGGCTACACCTTC.

This chain uses TRBV29-1 with TRBJ2-3; TRBD1 might be the D (5 bases). Germline V gives CDR1 SQVTM, CDR2 ANQGSEA. V lost 4 bases and J lost 4, with 12 bases in between. This CDR3 comprises 13 residues. DNA of the CDR3: TGCAGCGTTGGGTCGGTCAGGGCAGATACGCAGTATTTT. Protein product: CSVGSVRADTQYF.

This sequence joins TRBV12-3 or TRBV12-4 and TRBJ2-7; the match to TRBD1 covers 9 bases. The CDR3 covers 14 residues. Germline trimming cut 7 bases from V and 6 bases from J; bases unmatched to any gene: 10. This CDR3 reads CASIRQGDLGEQYF. Written as DNA, the CDR3 is TGTGCCAGCATTAGACAGGGGGATCTTGGCGAGCAGTACTTC.

The V call is TRBV2, the J call TRBJ1-2; D gene uncertain. V lost 6 bases and J 7 bases, leaving 9 bases between the germline ends. The CDR3 runs to 11 residues. Germline CDR1 reads SNHLY; CDR2 reads FYNNEI. The CDR3 loop is CASRMDGGYTF. The DNA of the CDR3 is TGTGCCAGCAGGATGGACGGTGGCTACACCTTC. The whole variable domain, remainder taken from reference TRBV2 and TRBJ1-2, is EPEVTQTPSHQVTQMGQEVILRCVPISNHLYFYWYRQILGQKVEFLVSFYNNEISEKSEIFDDQFSVERPDGSNFTLKIRSTKLEDSAMYFCASRMDGGYTFGSGTRLTVV.

The chain joins TRBV9 to TRBJ2-3; D not certain. CDR3 size: 14 residues. The V gene's germline CDR1 is SGDLS and CDR2 YYNGEE. The V end was cut by 0 bases, the J end by 1 base, with 6 bases between. The CDR3 loop is CASSVASRTDTQYF. The DNA of the CDR3 is TGTGCCAGCAGCGTAGCTTCCCGCACAGATACGCAGTATTTT.

The genes are TRBV6-6 and TRBJ2-3; TRBD2 aligns across 7 bases. V lost 6 bases and J lost 0; bases outside the gene matches: 6. Germline V gives CDR1 MNHNY, CDR2 SVGAGI (reference sequence). This CDR3 is built from 15 residues. The DNA of the CDR3 is TGTGCCAGCAGCCGAGCGGGGAAAAGCACAGATACGCAGTATTTT. Translation: CASSRAGKSTDTQYF.

The genes are TRBV20-1 and TRBJ2-1; 10 nucleotides match TRBD2. V was pared by 5 bases and J by 4 bases, with 5 bases of the junction left unmatched. The CDR3 is 14 amino acids. Germline V CDR1 and CDR2: DFQATT, SNEGSKA (reference sequence). Written as DNA, the CDR3 is TGCAGTGCTGTAGCGGGGGGCCCGTACAATGAGCAGTTCTTC. This sequence encodes CSAVAGGPYNEQFF.

The J gene is TRBJ1-5, the V gene TRBV30; 9 nucleotides align to TRBD1. Germline V lookup: CDR1 GTSNPN, CDR2 SVGIG (reference sequence). With 6 bases clipped from V and 7 bases from J, the junction kept 10 bases outside the gene matches. CDR3 length: 14 residues. Here the CDR3 reads CACSTQGARQPQHF. Here the CDR3 DNA reads TGTGCCTGCAGTACACAGGGGGCACGACAGCCCCAGCATTTT.

The rearrangement joins TRBV29-1 to TRBJ1-3; 9 bases are a match to TRBD1. The germline V gene has CDR1 SQVTM and CDR2 ANQGSEA. This CDR3 spans 14 amino acids. V gave up 7 bases and J gave up 0 bases; unmatched junction bases: 4. The chain's CDR3 is CSAWDRASGNTIYF. DNA for the CDR3: TGCAGCGCCTGGGACAGGGCCTCTGGAAACACCATATATTTT.

The rearrangement uses TRBV12-3 or TRBV12-4 and TRBJ1-2; 8 nucleotides agree with TRBD1. The CDR3 contains 15 residues. Losses at the gene ends were 5 bases for V and 4 bases for J; bases not matched to a gene: 9. CDR3 residues: CASSNYRGSGYGYTF. The CDR3 bases are TGTGCCAGCAGTAACTACAGGGGGTCGGGCTATGGCTACACCTTC.

V gene TRBV12-3 or TRBV12-4 combines with J gene TRBJ2-7; possible D gene TRBD1, 6 bases. Trimming left V 1 base short and J 3 bases short, with 13 bases between. The CDR3 sequence is 15 residues long. In nucleotides, the CDR3 is TGTGCCAGCAGTTTAGGGCGGACAGCCATCTACGAGCAGTACTTC. Protein: CASSLGRTAIYEQYF.

This chain uses TRBV7-2 with TRBJ2-3, with TRBD2 as a possible D gene (5 bases). Trimming removed 3 bases at V and 0 bases at J, with 10 bases between. Per germline, CDR1 SGHTA and CDR2 FQGNSA. This CDR3 contains 15 residues. For the CDR3, the DNA is TGTGCCAGCAGCTTTTCACCGGGGAGCACAGATACGCAGTATTTT. Translating gives CASSFSPGSTDTQYF.

The chain uses TRBV27 and TRBJ1-2; perhaps TRBD1 as D (5 bases). The germline V gene encodes CDR1 MNHEY and CDR2 SMNVEV (reference sequence). CDR3 length: 14 amino acids. V was cut by 6 bases and J by 0 bases, with 11 bases left in between. DNA for the CDR3: TGTGCCAGCAGACGAAGGGGCCCTAACTATGGCTACACCTTC. Amino acid sequence: CASRRRGPNYGYTF.

The chain links TRBV3-1 to TRBJ1-2, with 7 bases aligning to TRBD1. The junction had 8 bases not matched to a gene; V was cut back by 6 bases and J by 4 bases. This CDR3 region has 14 residues. CDR1 is LGHDT and CDR2 is YNNKEL in the germline V gene (reference sequence). CDR3 in DNA: TGTGCCAGCAGACCTTCCGGGACAGTCTATGGCTACACCTTC. Translating gives CASRPSGTVYGYTF. Full variable domain (outside the CDR3, taken from reference TRBV3-1 and TRBJ1-2): DTAVSQTPKYLVTQMGNDKSIKCEQNLGHDTMYWYKQDSKKFLKIMFSYNNKELIINETVPNRFSPKSPDKAHLNLHINSLELGDSAVYFCASRPSGTVYGYTFGSGTRLTVV.

This chain connects TRBV4-2 to TRBJ2-5; 8 bases fit TRBD2. The CDR3 has 15 residues. V lost 0 bases and J lost 3; bases outside the gene matches: 3. In germline, CDR1 is LGHNA, CDR2 YNFKEQ. This chain's CDR3 is CASSQDAGGKETQYF. The CDR3 nucleotides are TGTGCCAGCAGCCAAGATGCGGGGGGCAAAGAGACCCAGTACTTC.

This clonotype was detected only once. This chain joins TRBV18 and TRBJ2-7; D uncertain. Germline-derived CDR1 and CDR2 are KGHSH and LQKENI. The V end was cut by 5 bases, the J end by 6 bases, with 17 bases between. This CDR3 has 14 residues. The CDR3 sequence: CASSWEPIPGEQYF. The CDR3 DNA sequence: TGTGCCAGCTCATGGGAACCCATCCCGGGCGAGCAGTACTTC.

The chain employs TRBV6-2 or TRBV6-3 and TRBJ2-2, with 10 positions matching TRBD1. The CDR3 totals 15 residues. Germline loops: CDR1 MNHEY, CDR2 SVGEGT. V lost 6 bases, J lost 5 bases, and 6 bases stayed unmatched. The CDR3 DNA reads as TGTGCCAGCAGCCGGGGACAGGGGAGAACCGGGGAGCTGTTTTTT. It codes for CASSRGQGRTGELFF.

V and J are TRBV19 and TRBJ2-3, with TRBD2 identical over 10 bases. CDR1 is LNHDA, CDR2 SQIVND, per germline (reference sequence). The CDR3 spans 14 residues. The junction had 6 bases not matched to a gene; V was cut back by 8 bases and J by 4 bases. The CDR3 nucleotides are TGTGCCAGTTCACTAGCGGGGTCGGCAGATACGCAGTATTTT. Residues: CASSLAGSADTQYF.

The CDR3 sequence: CASSGGPGRRGYGYTF. CDR3 nucleotides: TGTGCCAGCAGCGGGGGTCCGGGCCGGCGCGGCTATGGCTACACCTTC. The J gene is TRBJ1-2, the V gene TRBV9; D not certain. Trimming took off 3 bases at V and 4 bases at J, with 19 bases between the two ends. Per the germline V gene, CDR1 is SGDLS and CDR2 is YYNGEE. This CDR3 comprises 16 residues.

The chain employs TRBV5-1 and TRBJ1-6, with a possible D match to TRBD1 (6 bases). The CDR3 sequence is 15 residues long. CDR1 SGHRS and CDR2 YFSETQ come from the germline V gene. Trimming cost V 3 bases and J 5 bases, with 12 bases left between them. The CDR3 nucleotides are TGCGCCAGCAGCTCGTGGGGGGACAATAATTCACCCCTCCACTTT. This gives the protein CASSSWGDNNSPLHF.

This chain uses TRBV29-1 with TRBJ1-1; no firm D call. This CDR3 comprises 15 residues. The germline V gene has CDR1 SQVTM and CDR2 ANQGSEA. Trimming took 5 bases from V and 4 from J, leaving 20 bases between them. The CDR3 DNA reads TGCAGCGTTTTAGTGGCTTATCACTTCGGCACTGAAGCTTTCTTT. Its protein product is CSVLVAYHFGTEAFF.

The gene calls are TRBV29-1 and TRBJ2-1, with D possibly TRBD1 on 6 matching bases. Germline lookup yields CDR1 SQVTM and CDR2 ANQGSEA. The CDR3 extends over 12 amino acids. V shed 3 bases and J shed 8 bases, with 11 bases lying between them. CDR3: CSVDWGRDEQFF. CDR3 bases: TGCAGCGTTGATTGGGGGCGCGATGAGCAGTTCTTC.

The chain couples TRBV10-3 to TRBJ2-3; D gene ambiguous. Germline assignment: CDR1 ENHRY and CDR2 SYGVKD. The CDR3 length is 13 residues. V shed 4 bases and J shed 6 bases, with 11 bases lying between them. CDR3 DNA: TGTGCCATCAGTGGGGCAGGTCTCGATACGCAGTATTTT. Translating gives CAISGAGLDTQYF.

This chain links TRBV6-6 with TRBJ2-2; D ambiguous. The CDR3 contains 13 residues. The V end was cut by 4 bases, the J end by 1 base, with 4 bases between. In germline, CDR1 is MNHNY, CDR2 SVGAGI (reference sequence). The CDR3 spells CASSSRNTGELFF. Written as DNA, the CDR3 is TGTGCCAGCAGTTCCAGGAACACCGGGGAGCTGTTTTTT.